This passage covers 15 T cell receptor beta chains from one sample sequenced in a study of T cells in Graves' hyperthyroidism and ophthalmopathy. RNA transcripts provided the source from which TCR beta CDR3 regions were amplified. Carried out on the TCR CDR3, a first-round RT-PCR used the HTBI primer set. TCRdb independently ran MiXCR on the multiplex PCR reads; one entry per CDR3 protein. The sample records about 360,000 distinct CDR3 sequences, around 13% being singletons. The sample taken for sequencing was blood. These receptors originate from a woman aged 18-35 years with Graves' hyperthyroidism.

The chain is built from TRBV4-1 and TRBJ2-3; maybe TRBD2 (5 bases). The CDR3 runs to 18 residues. Trimming took off 4 bases at V and 8 bases at J, with 28 bases between the two ends. Per the germline V gene, CDR1 is MGHRA and CDR2 is YSYEKL. The CDR3 here is CASSPPDGSGSFGGTQYF. The CDR3 coding sequence is TGCGCCAGCAGCCCGCCCGATGGTTCCGGGTCCTTTGGAGGTACGCAGTATTTT.

This clonotype was seen ten or more times. The chain couples TRBV20-1 to TRBJ2-1, with D unresolved. Germline-derived CDR1 and CDR2 are DFQATT and SNEGSKA (reference sequence). This CDR3 region has 13 residues. CDR3 region: CSAIEEFWNEQFF. Written as DNA, the CDR3 is TGCAGCGCCATCGAGGAGTTCTGGAATGAGCAGTTCTTC.

The chain combines TRBV7-8 with TRBJ2-4, with 8 nucleotides matching TRBD2. Looked up from germline, CDR1 is SGHVS and CDR2 is FQNEAQ. This CDR3 spans 18 amino acids. V gave up 1 base and J gave up 6 bases; unmatched junction bases: 14. CDR3 protein: CASSLGGFTGGPLNIQYF. The CDR3 nucleotides read TGTGCCAGCAGCTTAGGGGGGTTTACGGGAGGGCCTTTAAACATTCAGTACTTC. Full variable domain (missing parts from reference TRBV7-8 and TRBJ2-4): GAGVSQSPRYKVAKRGQDVALRCDPISGHVSLFWYQQALGQGPEFLTYFQNEAQLDKSGLPSDRFFAERPEGSVSTLKIQRTQQEDSAVYLCASSLGGFTGGPLNIQYFGAGTRLSVL.

Ten or more counts support this clonotype. This chain connects TRBV29-1 to TRBJ2-7; D might be TRBD1 (6 bases). The germline V gene encodes CDR1 SQVTM and CDR2 ANQGSEA. This CDR3 comprises 13 residues. V was clipped by 5 bases and J by 0 bases, with 11 bases between them. This CDR3 reads CSVPTGSSYEQYF. As DNA, the CDR3 is TGCAGCGTTCCGACAGGAAGCTCCTACGAGCAGTACTTC.

At least ten counts were recorded for this clonotype. The chain is built from TRBV7-9 and TRBJ2-1, with 9 bases lining up with TRBD1. Germline loops: CDR1 SEHNR, CDR2 FQNEAQ (reference sequence). This CDR3 spans 15 amino acids. J was trimmed by 1 base and V by 7 bases; bases with no gene match: 5. CDR3 sequence reads: CASIPDRGSYNEQFF. For the CDR3, the DNA is TGTGCCAGCATCCCGGACAGGGGATCCTACAATGAGCAGTTCTTC.

This clonotype was picked up many times. The genes are TRBV3-1 and TRBJ2-5; 10 bases align to TRBD2. The germline gives CDR1 LGHDT, CDR2 YNNKEL (reference sequence). After removal of 1 base from V and 5 bases from J, the junction contained 10 bases not matched to a gene. CDR3 length: 17 residues. The CDR3 is CASSQGLSGGPGETQYF. In DNA form, the CDR3 reads TGTGCCAGCAGCCAAGGGCTTAGCGGGGGGCCGGGGGAGACCCAGTACTTC.

This clonotype was detected a few times. This sequence joins TRBV4-1 and TRBJ1-3; D possibly corresponds to TRBD1 (5 bases). The germline V gene encodes CDR1 MGHRA and CDR2 YSYEKL. The CDR3 extends over 19 amino acids. V was cut by 1 base and J by 1 base, with 20 bases left in between. The CDR3 DNA reads as TGCGCCAGCAGCCAAGCCGCCTGGGCAGGGAAGAAATCTGGAAACACCATATATTTT. This gives the protein CASSQAAWAGKKSGNTIYF.

This clonotype was seen repeatedly, ten times or more. The chain carries TRBV3-1 and TRBJ1-4; D gene uncertain. CDR3 length: 15 amino acids. V was cut by 1 base and J by 6 bases, with 12 bases left in between. Germline V gene sequence: CDR1 LGHDT, CDR2 YNNKEL (reference sequence). The DNA of the CDR3 is TGTGCCAGCAGCCAAGGAGGAAGGGCAGATGAAAAACTGTTTTTT. Translated: CASSQGGRADEKLFF.

With respect to this clonotype: Just one base apart from a much larger clone, this may be a read error. CDR3 amino acids: CANSPRAQEPTRTGELFF. CDR3 in DNA: TGTGCCAACAGCCCCAGGGCCCAGGAACCTACGCGGACCGGGGAGCTGTTTTTT. The chain links TRBV7-2 to TRBJ2-2; D possibly corresponds to TRBD1 (5 bases). The CDR3 is 18 residues long. Germline V lookup: CDR1 SGHTA, CDR2 FQGNSA.

The CDR3 nucleotides are TGCGCCAGCAGCTCCGGACCGTCGGAGGCTAATGAAAAACTGTTTTTT. It specifies CASSSGPSEANEKLFF. The chain combines TRBV5-1 with TRBJ1-4; D gene uncertain. CDR1 is SGHRS, CDR2 YFSETQ, per germline. The ends were cut back, 3 bases at V and 3 bases at J, with 15 bases in the middle. This CDR3 is built from 16 residues.

The rearrangement links TRBV20-1 to TRBJ2-7; 10 nucleotides agree with TRBD2. The germline gives CDR1 DFQATT, CDR2 SNEGSKA (reference sequence). The CDR3 extends over 16 amino acids. V lost 3 bases to trimming and J lost 4 bases; unmatched junction nucleotides: 12. The CDR3 region is CSARPSSLAGDYEQYF. CDR3 in DNA: TGCAGTGCTAGGCCTAGTTCGCTAGCGGGAGATTACGAGCAGTACTTC.

Ten or more counts support this clonotype. J is TRBJ1-2 and V is TRBV28; TRBD1 aligns across 7 bases. The CDR3 covers 14 residues. V lost 4 bases and J lost 5; bases outside the gene matches: 7. Germline V gives CDR1 MDHEN, CDR2 SYDVKM. The CDR3 DNA sequence: TGTGCCAGCAGTTCTCCGGGACAGACATATGGCTACACCTTC. It encodes CASSSPGQTYGYTF.

This clonotype was seen a few times. V usage is TRBV18 and J usage is TRBJ1-5; TRBD1 agrees at 7 bases. Germline V CDR1 and CDR2: KGHSH, LQKENI. With V trimmed by 6 bases and J by 5 bases, 10 bases remained unmatched. The CDR3 sequence is 15 residues long. The CDR3, as DNA: TGTGCCAGCTCCCGGGGCAGGGGGGATGATCAGCCCCAGCATTTT. It encodes CASSRGRGDDQPQHF. Based on the CDR3 plus reference TRBV18 and TRBJ1-5, the full variable domain is NAGVMQNPRHLVRRRGQEARLRCSPMKGHSHVYWYRQLPEEGLKFMVYLQKENIIDESGMPKERFSAEFPKEGPSILRIQQVVRGDSAAYFCASSRGRGDDQPQHFGDGTRLSIL.

A few counts support this clonotype. J is TRBJ2-6 and V is TRBV6-1, with D uncertain. Germline CDR1 reads MNHNS; CDR2 reads SASEGT. Deletions cut 6 bases from V and 4 bases from J, with 7 bases between. CDR3 length: 13 amino acids. CDR3 residues: CASSHPGANVLTF. The CDR3 DNA is TGTGCCAGCAGCCACCCCGGGGCCAACGTCCTGACTTTC.

This clonotype has only a few counts. V gene TRBV3-1 combines with J gene TRBJ1-6; 7 nucleotides line up with TRBD1. V was clipped by 0 bases and J by 8 bases; unmatched bases: 4. Looked up from germline, CDR1 is LGHDT and CDR2 is YNNKEL (reference sequence). The CDR3 is made up of 15 amino acids. CDR3 loop: CASSQETGSYSPLHF. Here the CDR3 DNA reads TGTGCCAGCAGCCAAGAGACAGGGTCTTATTCACCCCTCCACTTT.